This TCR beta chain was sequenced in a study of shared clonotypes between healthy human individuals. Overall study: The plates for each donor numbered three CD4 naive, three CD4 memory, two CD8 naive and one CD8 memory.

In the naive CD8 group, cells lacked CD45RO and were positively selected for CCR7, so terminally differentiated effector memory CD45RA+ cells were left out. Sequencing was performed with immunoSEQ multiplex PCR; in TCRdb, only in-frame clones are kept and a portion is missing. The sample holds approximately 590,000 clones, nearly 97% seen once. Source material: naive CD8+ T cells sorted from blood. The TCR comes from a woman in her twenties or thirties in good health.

The CDR3 reads CASSLGYSGGRGYTF. The CDR3 bases are TGCGCCAGCAGCCTAGGTTACAGTGGGGGGAGAGGCTACACCTTC. V usage is TRBV4-1 and J usage is TRBJ1-2; tentative D call: TRBD1 (5 bases). CDR1 MGHRA and CDR2 YSYEKL come from the germline V gene. V was shortened by 4 bases and J by 8 bases, with 20 bases between the two germline ends. This CDR3 comprises 15 residues.